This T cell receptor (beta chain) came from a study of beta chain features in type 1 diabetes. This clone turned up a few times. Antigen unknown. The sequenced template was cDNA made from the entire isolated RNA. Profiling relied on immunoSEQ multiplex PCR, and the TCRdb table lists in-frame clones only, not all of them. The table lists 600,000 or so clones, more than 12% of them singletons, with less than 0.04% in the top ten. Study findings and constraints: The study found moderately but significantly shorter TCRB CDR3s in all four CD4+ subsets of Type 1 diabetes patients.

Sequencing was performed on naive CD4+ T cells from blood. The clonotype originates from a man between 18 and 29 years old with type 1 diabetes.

The CDR3 sequence is CASSESGGLQGYTF. CDR3 DNA sequence: TGTGCCAGCAGTGAGTCGGGGGGTTTACAGGGCTACACCTTC. The J gene is TRBJ1-2, the V gene TRBV25-1; possible D gene TRBD1, 5 bases. CDR3 length: 14 residues. V was shortened by 3 bases and J by 8 bases, with 16 bases between the two germline ends. Germline loops: CDR1 MGHDK, CDR2 SYGVNS.